Below, one T cell receptor (beta chain) is given with its context. As yet, its antigen is unknown. The observed sequence ends 3 residues before the CDR3 terminus, with the missing tail filled in from the germline J gene. This entry belongs to a study of T cells in women clearing cervical HPV infection. The wider study: No precancer developed; the control's incident HPV16 infection cleared within 12 months. Case blood drawn at lesion detection; control blood after infection cleared.

Study-level findings and limits: TRBV6-7 abundance was lower in cases than controls (roughly 0.11% versus 0.16%). CIN3+ cases had significantly higher TCR repertoire richness than controls, but evenness did not differ.

Looked up from germline, CDR1 is GTSNPN and CDR2 is SVGIG (reference sequence). V was cut by 4 bases and J by 3 bases, with 18 bases left in between. The CDR3 is 15 amino acids. The assay was immunoSEQ multiplex PCR, and TCRdb's table has in-frame clones only and misses some. This sample lists some 46,000 clones; its ten largest clones have 35%. The source of this sequence is a woman between 18 and 70 years old with a cervical HPV16 infection that either progressed to CIN3+ or cleared (not recorded which). The sample comprised blood buffy coat. The V gene is TRBV30, the J gene TRBJ1-2; D perhaps matches TRBD1 (6 bases). CDR3 in amino acids: CAWTQLRGGDYGYTF. Incomplete CDR3 DNA: TGTGCCTGGACCCAATTAAGGGGGGGCGACTATGGC.